These 19 T cell receptor beta chains were all obtained from the same sample, sequenced in a study of T cells in Graves' hyperthyroidism and ophthalmopathy (dated by TCRdb to about 2019). Receptor amplification or capture employed multiplex PCR. Sequencing used an Illumina HiSeq 2000. The TCR beta CDR3 regions were amplified from RNA transcripts. The first round of RT-PCR for the TCR CDR3 was performed with the HTBI primer set and the Qiagen OneStep RT-PCR kit. TCRdb ran its own pipeline on the public reads, namely fastp trimming at Q25 and MiXCR clone calling, and kept in-frame beta chains. Each entry is one CDR3 protein sequence, shown with its most common DNA and genes. The sample has about 640,000 distinct CDR3 sequences on record, 20% to 25% of them singletons. The ten largest clones capture about 35% of the sample. The source material was blood. All receptors come from a man aged 30-40 years with Graves' ophthalmopathy.

CDR3 sequence: CASSLMHRGTGELFF. The CDR3 region has the DNA TGTGCCAGCAGCTTAATGCACAGGGGCACCGGGGAGCTGTTTTTT. This chain links TRBV7-2 with TRBJ2-2; 7 nucleotides line up with TRBD1. This CDR3 comprises 15 residues. Germline V gene sequence: CDR1 SGHTA, CDR2 FQGNSA. V dropped 2 bases and J dropped 4; count of bases not matched to a gene: 4.

This clonotype has more than one count but fewer than ten. This chain joins TRBV6-1 and TRBJ2-2, with 9 positions matching TRBD2. This CDR3 has 15 residues. The junction had 10 bases not matched to a gene; V was cut back by 6 bases and J by 8 bases. Germline-derived CDR1 and CDR2 are MNHNS and SASEGT. The CDR3 reads CASRVLAGETGELFF. As DNA, the CDR3 is TGTGCCAGCAGGGTTTTAGCGGGAGAAACGGGGGAGCTGTTTTTT.

This clonotype was counted between two and nine times. The genes are TRBV4-1 and TRBJ1-2; D unresolved. Germline values: CDR1 MGHRA, CDR2 YSYEKL. This CDR3 is 13 amino acids long. The V gene lost 0 bases and the J gene lost 4 bases, with 6 bases spanning the gap. The CDR3 is CASSQDSFYGYTF. Written as DNA, the CDR3 is TGCGCCAGCAGCCAAGATAGTTTCTATGGCTACACCTTC.

In its sample, this clonotype was seen many times. This rearrangement joins TRBV24-1 to TRBJ1-2; D may be TRBD1 (6 bases). Germline V lookup: CDR1 KGHDR, CDR2 SFDVKD. The CDR3 has 14 amino acids. Trimming left V 3 bases short and J 3 bases short, with 10 bases between. The CDR3 reads CATSDPGHDYGYTF. The DNA for the CDR3 is TGTGCCACCAGTGATCCGGGACACGACTATGGCTACACCTTC.

This clonotype was observed a handful of times. J is TRBJ1-4 and V is TRBV7-3, with 8 bases that match TRBD1. The CDR3 contains 17 residues. Germline V gene sequence: CDR1 SGHTA, CDR2 FQGTGA. J gave up 1 base and V 1 base, and 5 bases lay outside the gene matches. The CDR3 DNA is TGTGCCAGCAGCTTAAGGGCACAGGGGGGAACTAATGAAAAACTGTTTTTT. It specifies CASSLRAQGGTNEKLFF. The full variable domain, in which reference TRBV7-3 and TRBJ1-4 provide the parts outside the CDR3, is GAGVSQTPSNKVTEKGKYVELRCDPISGHTALYWYRQSLGQGPEFLIYFQGTGAADDSGLPNDRFFAVRPEGSVSTLKIQRTERGDSAVYLCASSLRAQGGTNEKLFFGSGTQLSVL.

This clonotype was seen ten or more times. The V call is TRBV12-3 or TRBV12-4, the J call TRBJ2-3; 7 positions match TRBD2. There are 14 residues in the CDR3. Unmatched junction bases numbered 7, after V lost 5 bases and J lost 5 bases. CDR3 nucleotides: TGTGCCAGCAGTCCCGGGGAGGGGAGAGATACGCAGTATTTT. It yields the protein CASSPGEGRDTQYF.

This clonotype was counted only a few times. This rearrangement joins TRBV20-1 to TRBJ1-5; D not resolved. Germline CDR1 is DFQATT and CDR2 is SNEGSKA (reference sequence). This CDR3 spans 13 amino acids. The V gene lost 3 bases and the J gene lost 0 bases, with 6 bases spanning the gap. CDR3 loop: CSARQYSNQPQHF. The CDR3 nucleotides read TGCAGTGCTAGGCAGTATAGCAATCAGCCCCAGCATTTT.

V and J are TRBV28 and TRBJ1-2; D gene ambiguous. The germline V gene encodes CDR1 MDHEN and CDR2 SYDVKM. Trimming removed 8 bases from V and 8 bases from J, with 6 bases in between. The CDR3 sequence is 9 residues long. In DNA form, the CDR3 reads TGTGCCAGCGGCGGAGGCTACACCTTC. This translates into CASGGGYTF.

The chain couples TRBV4-3 to TRBJ1-2; D is undetermined. The V gene's germline CDR1 is LGHNA and CDR2 YSLEER. The CDR3 spans 17 residues. The V and J ends lost 0 bases and 5 bases respectively, with 19 bases between them. CDR3 region: CASSQDSGMVPGYGYTF. The CDR3 region has the DNA TGCGCCAGCAGCCAAGATAGCGGGATGGTGCCTGGGTATGGCTACACCTTC.

J is TRBJ2-1 and V is TRBV10-3; D possibly corresponds to TRBD2 (6 bases). CDR1 ENHRY and CDR2 SYGVKD come from the germline V gene. The CDR3 is 12 residues long. With 10 bases removed from V and 5 bases from J, the gap between germline ends came to 12 bases. CDR3 sequence: CATLREHNEQFF. CDR3 in DNA: TGTGCCACCCTACGGGAGCACAATGAGCAGTTCTTC.

This clonotype was seen only a few times. The chain recombines TRBV6-1 with TRBJ2-2; 15 bases are shared with TRBD2. CDR3 length equals 15 residues. Looked up from germline, CDR1 is MNHNS and CDR2 is SASEGT. V dropped 10 bases and J dropped 9; count of bases not matched to a gene: 9. The CDR3 sequence is CATGLAGGKVRELFF. CDR3 sequence (DNA): TGTGCCACCGGACTAGCGGGAGGGAAAGTGAGGGAGCTGTTTTTT.

This clonotype was seen more than once but under ten times. The chain uses TRBV20-1 and TRBJ2-5, with D unresolved. Between the trimmed V and J ends, which lost 0 bases and 4 bases, there was a span of 3 bases. Germline V CDR1 and CDR2: DFQATT, SNEGSKA (reference sequence). CDR3 length: 11 residues. The CDR3 is CSAREAETQYF. The CDR3 DNA reads as TGCAGTGCTAGAGAGGCAGAGACCCAGTACTTC.

This clonotype came up a few times. The chain joins TRBV29-1 to TRBJ2-1, with D unresolved. CDR1 and CDR2 from the germline V gene are SQVTM and ANQGSEA. This CDR3 contains 13 residues. The ends were cut back, 4 bases at V and 2 bases at J, with 9 bases in the middle. For the CDR3, the DNA is TGCAGCGTTGGATTTCTGACCTACAATGAGCAGTTCTTC. Translation gives CSVGFLTYNEQFF.

A few counts support this clonotype. The chain links TRBV6-1 to TRBJ2-7, with D possibly called TRBD1 or TRBD2 (5 bases each). V lost 7 bases to trimming and J lost 3 bases, with 16 bases between them. The germline V gene encodes CDR1 MNHNS and CDR2 SASEGT. This CDR3 has 14 amino acids. The CDR3 protein is CASKRDGFIYEQYF. In nucleotides, the CDR3 is TGTGCCAGCAAGAGGGACGGGTTCATCTACGAGCAGTACTTC.

V and J are TRBV5-8 and TRBJ1-2; unclear D gene. The V gene's germline CDR1 is SGHTS and CDR2 YDEGEE. The germline V and J ends were trimmed by 4 bases and 6 bases, with 22 bases remaining between them. The CDR3 is 16 residues long. CDR3 sequence (DNA): TGTGCCAGCAGCCCATCGAGAGGGTGGAGGGAGAATGGCTACACCTTC. Translation gives CASSPSRGWRENGYTF.

This clonotype occurred a few times. The V and J genes are TRBV3-1 and TRBJ2-5; 14 nucleotides agree with TRBD2. This CDR3 region has 17 residues. Per germline, CDR1 LGHDT and CDR2 YNNKEL (reference sequence). V gave up 4 bases and J gave up 2 bases; unmatched junction bases: 6. The CDR3 is CASSPGTSGSWQETQYF. The DNA for the CDR3 is TGTGCCAGCAGCCCGGGGACTAGCGGGAGTTGGCAAGAGACCCAGTACTTC.

The chain is built from TRBV29-1 and TRBJ2-1; D could derive from TRBD1 or TRBD2 (5 bases each). Germline CDR1 and CDR2: SQVTM and ANQGSEA. Between the trimmed V and J ends, which lost 5 bases and 0 bases, there was a span of 11 bases. The CDR3 is 14 residues long. In nucleotides, the CDR3 is TGCAGCGTTCGGGGCTCGAGCTCCTACAATGAGCAGTTCTTC. Amino acid sequence: CSVRGSSSYNEQFF.

This clonotype turned up a few times. CDR3 nucleotides: TGCGCCAGCACACGGTCGGCCTCAACTAATGAAAAACTGTTTTTT. Protein sequence: CASTRSASTNEKLFF. The chain carries TRBV4-3 and TRBJ1-4; no clear D. In germline, CDR1 is LGHNA, CDR2 YSLEER. V shed 7 bases and J shed 0 bases, with 12 bases lying between them. CDR3 length equals 15 residues.

The chain recombines TRBV7-9 with TRBJ1-1; D gene ambiguous. The V gene's germline CDR1 is SEHNR and CDR2 FQNEAQ (reference sequence). V shed 5 bases and J shed 6 bases, with 13 bases lying between them. The CDR3 is 13 residues long. CDR3 nucleotide sequence: TGTGCCAGCAGCGGAGGGAGGGCGGCTGAAGCTTTCTTT. Its protein product is CASSGGRAAEAFF.